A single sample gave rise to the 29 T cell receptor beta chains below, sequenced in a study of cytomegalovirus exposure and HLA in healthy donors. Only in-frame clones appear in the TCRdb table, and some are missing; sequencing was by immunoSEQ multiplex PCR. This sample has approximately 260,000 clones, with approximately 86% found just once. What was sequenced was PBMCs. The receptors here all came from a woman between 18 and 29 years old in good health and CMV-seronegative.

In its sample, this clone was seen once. The CDR3 loop reads CASSYSGTQYF. In DNA, the CDR3 is TGTGCCAGCAGTTACTCCGGGACCCAGTACTTC. The rearrangement joins TRBV6-6 to TRBJ2-5; D is unresolved. Trimming took 0 bases from V and 7 from J, leaving 3 bases between them. Germline loops: CDR1 MNHNY, CDR2 SVGAGI (reference sequence). The CDR3 extends over 11 amino acids.

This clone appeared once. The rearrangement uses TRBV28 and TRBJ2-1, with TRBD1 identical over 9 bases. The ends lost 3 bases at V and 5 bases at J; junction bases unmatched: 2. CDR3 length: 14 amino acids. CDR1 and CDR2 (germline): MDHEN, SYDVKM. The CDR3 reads CASSFYRGHNEQFF. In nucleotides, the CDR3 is TGTGCCAGCAGTTTTTACAGGGGGCACAATGAGCAGTTCTTC.

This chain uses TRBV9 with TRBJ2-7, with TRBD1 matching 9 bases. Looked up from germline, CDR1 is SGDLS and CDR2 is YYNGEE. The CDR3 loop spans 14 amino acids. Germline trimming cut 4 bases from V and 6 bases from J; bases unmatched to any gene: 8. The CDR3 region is CASSLSGTGPEQYF. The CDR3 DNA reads TGTGCCAGCAGCCTCTCCGGGACAGGGCCCGAGCAGTACTTC.

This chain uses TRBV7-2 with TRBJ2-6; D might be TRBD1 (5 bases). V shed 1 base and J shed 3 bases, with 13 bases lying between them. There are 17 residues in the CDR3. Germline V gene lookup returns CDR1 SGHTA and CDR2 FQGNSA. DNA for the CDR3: TGTGCCAGCAGCTTAGTGCGAAAAAGGGGTGGGGCCAACGTCCTGACTTTC. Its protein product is CASSLVRKRGGANVLTF.

CDR3 residues: CASSLVPSTEAFF. The CDR3 bases are TGTGCCAGCAGTTTAGTCCCGTCCACTGAAGCTTTCTTT. This chain joins TRBV27 and TRBJ1-1; D is unclear. There are 13 residues in the CDR3. V lost 2 bases and J 4 bases, leaving 8 bases between the germline ends. Germline CDR1 reads MNHEY; CDR2 reads SMNVEV (reference sequence).

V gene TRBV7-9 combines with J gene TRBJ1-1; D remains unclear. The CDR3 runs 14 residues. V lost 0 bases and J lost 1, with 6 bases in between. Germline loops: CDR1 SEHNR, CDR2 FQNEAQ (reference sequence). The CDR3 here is CASSLAEGNTEAFF. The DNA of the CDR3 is TGTGCCAGCAGCTTAGCAGAGGGGAACACTGAAGCTTTCTTT.

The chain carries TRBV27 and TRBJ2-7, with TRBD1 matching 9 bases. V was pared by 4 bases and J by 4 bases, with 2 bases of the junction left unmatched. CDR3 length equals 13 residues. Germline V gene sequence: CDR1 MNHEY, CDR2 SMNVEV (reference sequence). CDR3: CASSYRGRYEQYF. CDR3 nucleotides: TGTGCCAGCAGTTACAGGGGGCGATACGAGCAGTACTTC.

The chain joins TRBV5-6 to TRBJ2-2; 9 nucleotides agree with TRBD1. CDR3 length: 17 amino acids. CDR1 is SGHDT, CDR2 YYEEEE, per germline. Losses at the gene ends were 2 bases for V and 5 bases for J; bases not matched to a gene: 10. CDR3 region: CASSFPTGGLGTGELFF. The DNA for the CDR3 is TGTGCCAGCAGCTTCCCAACAGGGGGCCTGGGGACCGGGGAGCTGTTTTTT.

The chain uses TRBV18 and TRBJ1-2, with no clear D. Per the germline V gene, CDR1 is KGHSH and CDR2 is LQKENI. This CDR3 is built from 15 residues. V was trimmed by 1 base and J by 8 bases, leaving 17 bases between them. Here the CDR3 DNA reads TGTGCCAGCTCACCACAGGAAGAACGCTTGGAGGGCTACACCTTC. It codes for CASSPQEERLEGYTF.

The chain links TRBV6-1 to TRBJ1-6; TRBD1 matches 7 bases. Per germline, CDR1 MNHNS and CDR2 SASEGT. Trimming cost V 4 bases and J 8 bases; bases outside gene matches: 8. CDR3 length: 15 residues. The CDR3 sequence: CASSVKGTDHSPLHF. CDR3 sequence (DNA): TGTGCCAGCAGTGTAAAAGGGACAGACCATTCACCCCTCCACTTT.

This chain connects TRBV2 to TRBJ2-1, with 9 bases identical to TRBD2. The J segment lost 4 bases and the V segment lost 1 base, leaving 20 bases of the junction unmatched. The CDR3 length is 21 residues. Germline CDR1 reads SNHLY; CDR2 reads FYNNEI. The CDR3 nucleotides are TGTGCCAGCAGTGAAGAAGGGCCTAGCGGGGTTGGTTTCCCCGGTTACAATGAGCAGTTCTTC. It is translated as CASSEEGPSGVGFPGYNEQFF.

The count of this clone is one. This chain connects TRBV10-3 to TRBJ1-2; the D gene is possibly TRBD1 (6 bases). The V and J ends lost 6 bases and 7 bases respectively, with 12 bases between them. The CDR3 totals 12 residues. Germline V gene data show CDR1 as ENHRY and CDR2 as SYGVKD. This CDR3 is CAISRQDLGYTF. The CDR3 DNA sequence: TGTGCCATCAGCCGACAGGATCTTGGCTACACCTTC.

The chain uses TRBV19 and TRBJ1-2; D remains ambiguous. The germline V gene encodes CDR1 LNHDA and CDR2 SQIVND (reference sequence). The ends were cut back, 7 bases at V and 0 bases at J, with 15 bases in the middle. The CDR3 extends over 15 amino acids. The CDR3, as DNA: TGTGCCAGTAATTCGGTGGGCCAATCTAACTATGGCTACACCTTC. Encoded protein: CASNSVGQSNYGYTF.

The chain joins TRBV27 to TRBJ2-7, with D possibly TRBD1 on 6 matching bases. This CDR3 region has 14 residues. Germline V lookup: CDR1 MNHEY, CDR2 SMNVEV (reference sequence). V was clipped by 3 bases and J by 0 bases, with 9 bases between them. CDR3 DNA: TGTGCCAGCAGTTTTGGGGACACCTCCTACGAGCAGTACTTC. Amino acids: CASSFGDTSYEQYF.

The CDR3 loop reads CASSTTPGGDQPQHF. DNA for the CDR3: TGTGCCAGCAGCACCACCCCAGGGGGCGATCAGCCCCAGCATTTT. V usage is TRBV11-2 and J usage is TRBJ1-5, with 8 bases matching TRBD1. This CDR3 has 15 amino acids. The germline V gene has CDR1 SGHAT and CDR2 FQNNGV. Germline trimming cut 5 bases from V and 5 bases from J; bases unmatched to any gene: 8.

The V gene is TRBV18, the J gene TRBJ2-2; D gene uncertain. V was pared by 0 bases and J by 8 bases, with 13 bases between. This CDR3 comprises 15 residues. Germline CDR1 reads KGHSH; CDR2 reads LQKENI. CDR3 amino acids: CASSPPIGSRGELFF. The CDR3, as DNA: TGTGCCAGCTCACCACCAATAGGATCGAGGGGGGAGCTGTTTTTT.

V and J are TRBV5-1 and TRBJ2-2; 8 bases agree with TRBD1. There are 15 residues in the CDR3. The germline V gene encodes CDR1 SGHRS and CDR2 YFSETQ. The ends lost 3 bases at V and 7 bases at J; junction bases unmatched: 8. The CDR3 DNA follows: TGCGCCAGCAGCTCCAGGACAGGGATGGTCGGGGAGCTGTTTTTT. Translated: CASSSRTGMVGELFF. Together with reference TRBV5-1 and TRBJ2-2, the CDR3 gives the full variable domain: KAGVTQTPRYLIKTRGQQVTLSCSPISGHRSVSWYQQTPGQGLQFLFEYFSETQRNKGNFPGRFSGRQFSNSRSEMNVSTLELGDSALYLCASSSRTGMVGELFFGEGSRLTVL.

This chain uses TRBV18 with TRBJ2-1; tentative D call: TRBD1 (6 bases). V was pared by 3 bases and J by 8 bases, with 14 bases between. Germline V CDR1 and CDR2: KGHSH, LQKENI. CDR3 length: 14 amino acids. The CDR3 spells CASSPAVQGYEQFF. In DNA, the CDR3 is TGTGCCAGCTCACCCGCAGTCCAGGGGTATGAGCAGTTCTTC.

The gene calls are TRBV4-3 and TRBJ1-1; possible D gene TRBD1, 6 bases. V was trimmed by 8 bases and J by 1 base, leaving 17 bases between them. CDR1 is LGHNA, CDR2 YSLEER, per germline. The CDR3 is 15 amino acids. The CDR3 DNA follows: TGCGCCAGCCCCGGGACCAGGGGTCCGAACACTGAAGCTTTCTTT. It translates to CASPGTRGPNTEAFF.

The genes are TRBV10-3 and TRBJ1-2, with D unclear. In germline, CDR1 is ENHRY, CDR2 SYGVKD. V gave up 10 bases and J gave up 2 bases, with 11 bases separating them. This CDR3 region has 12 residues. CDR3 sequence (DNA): TGTGCCACCTTCCGCGGGAACTATGGCTACACCTTC. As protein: CATFRGNYGYTF.

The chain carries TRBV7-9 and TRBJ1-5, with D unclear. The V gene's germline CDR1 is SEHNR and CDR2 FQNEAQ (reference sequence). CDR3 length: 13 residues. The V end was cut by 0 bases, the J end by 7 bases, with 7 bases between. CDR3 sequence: CASSLASSQPQHF. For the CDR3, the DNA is TGTGCCAGCAGCTTAGCGTCTAGCCAGCCCCAGCATTTT.

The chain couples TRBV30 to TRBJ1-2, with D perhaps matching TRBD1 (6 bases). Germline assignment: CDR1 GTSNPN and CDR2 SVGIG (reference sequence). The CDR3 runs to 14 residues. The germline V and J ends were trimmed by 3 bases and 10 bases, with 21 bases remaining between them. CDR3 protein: CAWRPIQGKKFYTF. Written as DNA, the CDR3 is TGTGCCTGGAGACCCATACAGGGAAAGAAGTTCTACACCTTC.

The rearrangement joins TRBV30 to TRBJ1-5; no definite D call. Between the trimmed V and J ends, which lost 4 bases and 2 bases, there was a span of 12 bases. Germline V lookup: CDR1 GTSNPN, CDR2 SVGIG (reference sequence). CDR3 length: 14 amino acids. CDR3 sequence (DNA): TGTGCCTGGAATGTAGGCGGTGGCAATCAGCCCCAGCATTTT. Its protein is CAWNVGGGNQPQHF.

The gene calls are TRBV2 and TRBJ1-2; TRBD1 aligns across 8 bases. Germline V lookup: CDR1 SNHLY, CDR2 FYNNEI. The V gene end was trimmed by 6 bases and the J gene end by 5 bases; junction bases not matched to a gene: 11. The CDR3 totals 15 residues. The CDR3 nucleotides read TGTGCCAGCAGAGGACCCGGGACAGGAATTTATGGCTACACCTTC. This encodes CASRGPGTGIYGYTF. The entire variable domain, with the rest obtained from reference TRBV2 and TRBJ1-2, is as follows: EPEVTQTPSHQVTQMGQEVILRCVPISNHLYFYWYRQILGQKVEFLVSFYNNEISEKSEIFDDQFSVERPDGSNFTLKIRSTKLEDSAMYFCASRGPGTGIYGYTFGSGTRLTVV.

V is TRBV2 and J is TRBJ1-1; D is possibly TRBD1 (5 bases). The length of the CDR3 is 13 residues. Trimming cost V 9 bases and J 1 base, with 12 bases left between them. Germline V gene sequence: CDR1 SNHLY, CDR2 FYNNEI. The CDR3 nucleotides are TGTGCCAGGCAAACGACAGAGAACACTGAAGCTTTCTTT. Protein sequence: CARQTTENTEAFF.

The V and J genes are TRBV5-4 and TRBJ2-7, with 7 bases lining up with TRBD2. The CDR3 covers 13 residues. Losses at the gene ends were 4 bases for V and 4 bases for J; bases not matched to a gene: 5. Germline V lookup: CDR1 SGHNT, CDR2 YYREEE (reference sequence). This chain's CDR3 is CASSPGLPYEQYF. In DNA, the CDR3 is TGTGCCAGCAGCCCGGGACTACCGTACGAGCAGTACTTC.

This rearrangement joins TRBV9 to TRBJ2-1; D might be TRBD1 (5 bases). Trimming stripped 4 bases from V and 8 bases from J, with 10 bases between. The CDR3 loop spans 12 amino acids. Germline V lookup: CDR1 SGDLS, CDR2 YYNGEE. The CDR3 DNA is TGTGCCAGCAGCCTTGACAGCCATGAGCAGTTCTTC. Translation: CASSLDSHEQFF.

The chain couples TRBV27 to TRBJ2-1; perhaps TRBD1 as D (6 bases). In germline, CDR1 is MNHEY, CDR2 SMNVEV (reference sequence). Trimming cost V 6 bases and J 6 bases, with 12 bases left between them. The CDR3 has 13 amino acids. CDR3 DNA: TGTGCCAGCAGACACACAGGGACCAATGAGCAGTTCTTC. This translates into CASRHTGTNEQFF.

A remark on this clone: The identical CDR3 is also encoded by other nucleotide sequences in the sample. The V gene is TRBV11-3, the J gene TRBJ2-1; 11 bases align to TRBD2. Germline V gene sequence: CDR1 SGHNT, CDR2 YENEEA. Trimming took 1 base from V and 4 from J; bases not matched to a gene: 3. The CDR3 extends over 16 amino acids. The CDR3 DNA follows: TGTGCCAGCAGCTTAGTTGGGACTAGCGGATACAATGAGCAGTTCTTC. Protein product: CASSLVGTSGYNEQFF.